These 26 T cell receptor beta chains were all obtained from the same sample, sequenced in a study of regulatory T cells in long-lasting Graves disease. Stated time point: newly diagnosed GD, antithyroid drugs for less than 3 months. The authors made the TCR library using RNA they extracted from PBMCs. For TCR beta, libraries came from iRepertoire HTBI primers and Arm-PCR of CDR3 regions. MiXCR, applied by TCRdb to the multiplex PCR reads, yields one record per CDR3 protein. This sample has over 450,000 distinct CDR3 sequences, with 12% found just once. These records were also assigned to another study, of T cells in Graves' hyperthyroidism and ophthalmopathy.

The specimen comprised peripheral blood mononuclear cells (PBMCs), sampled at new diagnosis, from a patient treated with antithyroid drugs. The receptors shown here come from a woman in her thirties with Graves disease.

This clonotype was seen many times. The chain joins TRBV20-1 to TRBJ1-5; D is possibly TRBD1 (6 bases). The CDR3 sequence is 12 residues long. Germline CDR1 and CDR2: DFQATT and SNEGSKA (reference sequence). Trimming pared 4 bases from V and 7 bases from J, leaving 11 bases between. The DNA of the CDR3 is TGCAGTGCTACCGCAGGGGAACAGCCCCAGCATTTT. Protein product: CSATAGEQPQHF.

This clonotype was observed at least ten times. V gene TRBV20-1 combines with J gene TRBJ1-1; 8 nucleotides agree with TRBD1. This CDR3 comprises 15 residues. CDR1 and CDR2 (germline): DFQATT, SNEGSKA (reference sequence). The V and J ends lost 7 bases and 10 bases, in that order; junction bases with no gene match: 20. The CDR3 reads CSGSGQGPGLPGAFF. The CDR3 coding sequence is TGCAGTGGTTCCGGACAGGGCCCCGGTCTCCCGGGAGCTTTCTTT.

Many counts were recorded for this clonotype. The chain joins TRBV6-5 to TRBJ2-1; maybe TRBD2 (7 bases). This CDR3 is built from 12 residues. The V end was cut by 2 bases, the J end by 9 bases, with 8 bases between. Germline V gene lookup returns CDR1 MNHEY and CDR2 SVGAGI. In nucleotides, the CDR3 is TGTGCCAGCAGTTACAGGGGGGGTGAGCAGTTCTTC. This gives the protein CASSYRGGEQFF.

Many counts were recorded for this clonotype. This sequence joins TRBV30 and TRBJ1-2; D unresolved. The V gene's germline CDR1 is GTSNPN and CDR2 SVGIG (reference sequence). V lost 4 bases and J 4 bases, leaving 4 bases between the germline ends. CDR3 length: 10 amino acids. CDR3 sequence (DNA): TGTGCCTGGAAGACCTATGGCTACACCTTC. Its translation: CAWKTYGYTF.

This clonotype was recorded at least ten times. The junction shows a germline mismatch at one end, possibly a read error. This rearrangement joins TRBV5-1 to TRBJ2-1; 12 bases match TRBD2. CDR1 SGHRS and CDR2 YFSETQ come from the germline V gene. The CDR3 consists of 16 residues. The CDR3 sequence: CASSLAGTSGYNEQFF. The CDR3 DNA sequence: TGTGCCAGCAGCTTAGCCGGGACTAGCGGGTACAATGAGCAGTTCTTC.

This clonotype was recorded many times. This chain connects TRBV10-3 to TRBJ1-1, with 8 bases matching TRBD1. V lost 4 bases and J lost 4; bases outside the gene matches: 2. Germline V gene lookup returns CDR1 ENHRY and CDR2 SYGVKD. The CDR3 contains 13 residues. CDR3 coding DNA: TGTGCCATCAGTGCGGACAGGGCCACTGAAGCTTTCTTT. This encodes CAISADRATEAFF.

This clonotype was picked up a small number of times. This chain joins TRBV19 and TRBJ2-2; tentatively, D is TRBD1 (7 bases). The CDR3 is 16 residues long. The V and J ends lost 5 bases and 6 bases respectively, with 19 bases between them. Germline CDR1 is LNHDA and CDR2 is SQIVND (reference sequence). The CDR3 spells CASSPRTGGGSGELFF. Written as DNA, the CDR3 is TGTGCCAGTAGTCCAAGGACAGGAGGGGGGTCCGGGGAGCTGTTTTTT.

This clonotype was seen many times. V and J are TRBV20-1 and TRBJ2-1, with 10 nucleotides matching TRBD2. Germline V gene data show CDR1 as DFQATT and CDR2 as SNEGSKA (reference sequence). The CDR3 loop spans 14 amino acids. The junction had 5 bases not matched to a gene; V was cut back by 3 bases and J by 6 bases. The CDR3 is CSASIAGGPNEQFF. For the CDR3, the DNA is TGCAGTGCTAGTATAGCGGGAGGTCCCAATGAGCAGTTCTTC.

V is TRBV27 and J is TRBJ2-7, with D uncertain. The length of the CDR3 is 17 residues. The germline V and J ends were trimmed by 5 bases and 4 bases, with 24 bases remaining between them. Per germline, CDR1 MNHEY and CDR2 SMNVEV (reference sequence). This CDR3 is CASSLYTSASDPYEQYF. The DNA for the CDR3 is TGTGCCAGCAGTCTATACACCTCAGCCTCAGACCCATACGAGCAGTACTTC.

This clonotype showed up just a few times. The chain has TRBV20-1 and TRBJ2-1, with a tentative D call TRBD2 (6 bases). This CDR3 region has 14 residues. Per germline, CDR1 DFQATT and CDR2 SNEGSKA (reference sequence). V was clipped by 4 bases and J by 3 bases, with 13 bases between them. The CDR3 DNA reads TGCAGTGCTAAAGTCGGCGGGGTCTACAATGAGCAGTTCTTC. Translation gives CSAKVGGVYNEQFF.

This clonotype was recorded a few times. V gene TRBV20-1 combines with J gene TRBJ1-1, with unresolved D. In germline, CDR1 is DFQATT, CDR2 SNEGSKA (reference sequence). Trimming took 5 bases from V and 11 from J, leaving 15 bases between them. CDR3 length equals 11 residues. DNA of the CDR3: TGCAGTGCTGGCCGGGATGTGGAGGCTTTCTTT. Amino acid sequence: CSAGRDVEAFF.

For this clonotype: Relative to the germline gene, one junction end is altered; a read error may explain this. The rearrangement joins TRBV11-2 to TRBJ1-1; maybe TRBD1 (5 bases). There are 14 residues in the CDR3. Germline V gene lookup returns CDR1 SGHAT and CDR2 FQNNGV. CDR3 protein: CASRLGVLDTEAFF. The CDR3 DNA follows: TGTGCCAGCAGATTAGGGGTGCTTGACACTGAAGCTTTCTTT.

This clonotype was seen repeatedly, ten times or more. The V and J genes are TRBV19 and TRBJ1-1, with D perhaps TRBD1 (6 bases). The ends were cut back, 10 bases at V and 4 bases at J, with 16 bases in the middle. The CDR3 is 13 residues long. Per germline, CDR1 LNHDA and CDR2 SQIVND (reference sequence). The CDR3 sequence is CATADSFGTEAFF. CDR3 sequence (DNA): TGTGCCACCGCGGACAGCTTTGGCACTGAAGCTTTCTTT.

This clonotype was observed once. The CDR3 loop is CASSEFGGAFF. For the CDR3, the DNA is TGTGCCAGCAGTGAATTCGGAGGAGCTTTCTTT. The chain carries TRBV25-1 and TRBJ1-1, with D uncertain. Trimming left V 1 base short and J 10 bases short, with 7 bases between. This CDR3 has 11 amino acids. The germline V gene has CDR1 MGHDK and CDR2 SYGVNS.

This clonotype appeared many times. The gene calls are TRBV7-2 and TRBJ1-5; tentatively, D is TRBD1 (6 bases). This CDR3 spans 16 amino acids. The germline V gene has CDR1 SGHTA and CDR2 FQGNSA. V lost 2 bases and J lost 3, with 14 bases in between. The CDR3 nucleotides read TGTGCCAGCAGCTTATTTTCTGACAGGCCCAATCAGCCCCAGCATTTT. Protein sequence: CASSLFSDRPNQPQHF.

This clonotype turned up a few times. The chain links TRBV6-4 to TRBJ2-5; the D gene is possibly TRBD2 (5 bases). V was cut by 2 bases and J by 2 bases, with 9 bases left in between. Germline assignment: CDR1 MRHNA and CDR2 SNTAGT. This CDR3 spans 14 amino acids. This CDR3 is CASSDQWEQETQYF. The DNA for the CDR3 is TGTGCCAGCAGTGACCAGTGGGAGCAAGAGACCCAGTACTTC.

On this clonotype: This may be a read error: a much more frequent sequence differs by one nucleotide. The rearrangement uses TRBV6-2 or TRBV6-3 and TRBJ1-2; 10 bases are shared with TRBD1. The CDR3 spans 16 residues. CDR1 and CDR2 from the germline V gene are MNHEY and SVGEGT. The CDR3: CVSRSSRQGAYYGYTF. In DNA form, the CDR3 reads TGTGTCAGCAGATCCTCTCGACAGGGGGCTTACTATGGCTACACCTTC.

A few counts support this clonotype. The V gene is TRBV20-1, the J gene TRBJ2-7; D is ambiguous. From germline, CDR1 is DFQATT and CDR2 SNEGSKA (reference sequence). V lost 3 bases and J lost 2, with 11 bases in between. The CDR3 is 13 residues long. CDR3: CSARRTVPYEQYF. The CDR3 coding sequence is TGCAGTGCTAGGAGAACGGTACCCTACGAGCAGTACTTC.

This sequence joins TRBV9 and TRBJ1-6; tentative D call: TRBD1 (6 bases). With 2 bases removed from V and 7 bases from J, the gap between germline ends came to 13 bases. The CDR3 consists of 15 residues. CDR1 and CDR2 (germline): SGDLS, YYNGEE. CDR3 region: CASSVGRDTNSPLHF. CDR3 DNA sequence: TGTGCCAGCAGCGTCGGTCGGGACACAAATTCACCCCTCCACTTT.

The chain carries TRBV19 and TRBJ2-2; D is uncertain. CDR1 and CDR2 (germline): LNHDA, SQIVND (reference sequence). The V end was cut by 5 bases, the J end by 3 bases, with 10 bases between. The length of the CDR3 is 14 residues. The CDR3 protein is CASSLSRYTGELFF. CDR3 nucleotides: TGTGCCAGTAGTCTCTCCCGTTACACCGGGGAGCTGTTTTTT.

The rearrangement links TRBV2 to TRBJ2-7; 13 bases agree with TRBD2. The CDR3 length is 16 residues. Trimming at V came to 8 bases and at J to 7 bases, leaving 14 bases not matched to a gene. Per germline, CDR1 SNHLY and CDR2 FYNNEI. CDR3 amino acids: CASGAGTSGNPWEQYF. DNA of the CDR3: TGTGCCAGCGGGGCCGGGACTAGCGGGAACCCCTGGGAGCAGTACTTC.

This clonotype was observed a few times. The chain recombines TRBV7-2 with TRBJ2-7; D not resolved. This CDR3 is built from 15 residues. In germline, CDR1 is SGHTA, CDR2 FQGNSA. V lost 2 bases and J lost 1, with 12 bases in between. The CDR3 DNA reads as TGTGCCAGCAGCTTAAAAGTATCTCCTTCCTACGAGCAGTACTTC. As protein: CASSLKVSPSYEQYF.

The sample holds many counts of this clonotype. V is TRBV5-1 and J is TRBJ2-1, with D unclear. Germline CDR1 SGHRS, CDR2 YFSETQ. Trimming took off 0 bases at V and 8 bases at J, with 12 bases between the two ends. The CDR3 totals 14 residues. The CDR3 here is CASSLVVGKDEQFF. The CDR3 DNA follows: TGCGCCAGCAGCTTGGTTGTAGGAAAGGATGAGCAGTTCTTC.

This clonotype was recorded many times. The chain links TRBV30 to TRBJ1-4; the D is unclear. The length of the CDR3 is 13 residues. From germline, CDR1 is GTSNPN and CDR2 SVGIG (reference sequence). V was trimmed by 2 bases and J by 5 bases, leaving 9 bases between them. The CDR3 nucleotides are TGTGCCTGGAGTTATGGTATCAATGAAAAACTGTTTTTT. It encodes CAWSYGINEKLFF. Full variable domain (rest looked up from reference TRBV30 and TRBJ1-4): SQTIHQWPATLVQPVGSPLSLECTVEGTSNPNLYWYRQAAGRGLQLLFYSVGIGQISSEVPQNLSASRPQDRQFILSSKKLLLSDSGFYLCAWSYGINEKLFFGSGTQLSVL.

The CDR3 DNA reads as TGTGCCAGCGGGCAGGGCGGAGTCAATGAGCAGTTCTTC. It translates to CASGQGGVNEQFF. This chain uses TRBV28 with TRBJ2-1; TRBD1 is a possible D gene (5 bases). V dropped 8 bases and J dropped 6 bases, with 14 bases sitting between them. CDR1 and CDR2 from the germline V gene are MDHEN and SYDVKM. CDR3 length: 13 amino acids. Together with reference TRBV28 and TRBJ2-1, the CDR3 gives the full variable domain: DVKVTQSSRYLVKRTGEKVFLECVQDMDHENMFWYRQDPGLGLRLIYFSYDVKMKEKGDIPEGYSVSREKKERFSLILESASTNQTSMYLCASGQGGVNEQFFGPGTRLTVL.

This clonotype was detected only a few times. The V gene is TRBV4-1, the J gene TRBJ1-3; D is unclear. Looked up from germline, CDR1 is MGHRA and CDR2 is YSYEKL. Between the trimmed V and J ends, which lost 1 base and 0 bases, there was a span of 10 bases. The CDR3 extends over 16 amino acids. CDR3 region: CASSQVVQTSGNTIYF. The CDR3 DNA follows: TGCGCCAGCAGCCAAGTAGTGCAGACCTCTGGAAACACCATATATTTT.